Listed below are T cell receptor beta chains from one sample, sequenced in a study of graft-versus-host responses after intestinal transplantation. Antigens of these TCRs are unknown. Sequencing used immunoSEQ multiplex PCR; TCRdb keeps in-frame clones, though not all of them. The sample includes tens of thousands of clones, 90% seen only once; the top ten take around 0.1%. The specimen was unstimulated CD4+ T cells sorted from spleen or lymph node cells, collected before intestinal transplant. Source of these receptors: a human donor who received an intestinal transplant. The CDR3 runs from the conserved cysteine through the conserved F or W. A D gene is named only where the DNA matches it firmly. Clone size is stated in some rows and not others, as once, few, many or a class when expanded.

D gene	V gene	clone size	J gene	CDR3 protein	CDR3 DNA
TRBD1	TRBV11-3	-	TRBJ2-7	CASSLGGQGRNEQYF	TGTGCCAGCAGCCTGGGCGGACAGGGTAGGAACGAGCAGTACTTC
TRBD2	TRBV5-1	-	TRBJ2-2	CASRPPSGVDAGELFF	TGCGCCAGCAGGCCACCTAGCGGGGTAGATGCTGGGGAGCTGTTTTTT
TRBD1	TRBV19	-	TRBJ1-1	CASGYPGAQGAFF	TGTGCCAGTGGGTATCCCGGCGCACAGGGGGCTTTCTTT
-	TRBV18	-	TRBJ2-3	CASSQRDNLGRTDTQYF	TGTGCCAGCTCCCAACGGGACAACCTTGGCCGCACAGATACGCAGTATTTT
-	TRBV5-8	-	TRBJ2-7	CASRLKGYEQYF	TGTGCCAGCAGGCTGAAGGGGTACGAGCAGTACTTC
-	TRBV18	once	TRBJ2-1	CASSPDLAGNEQFF	TGTGCCAGCTCCCCCGACTTGGCGGGGAATGAGCAGTTCTTC
-	TRBV9	-	TRBJ2-5	CASSPSPVPKKETQYF	TGTGCCAGCAGCCCGTCCCCGGTACCCAAAAAAGAGACCCAGTACTTC
TRBD1	TRBV9	-	TRBJ2-7	CAPPPKQGPVHEQYF	TGTGCCCCTCCCCCCAAACAGGGGCCGGTCCACGAGCAGTACTTC
TRBD2	TRBV28	once	TRBJ2-4	CASSLWDSGGFPPKNIQYF	TGTGCCAGCAGTTTATGGGATAGCGGGGGGTTTCCCCCCAAAAACATTCAGTACTTC
TRBD1	TRBV9	-	TRBJ2-2	CASSPRQGASGELFF	TGTGCCAGCAGCCCCAGACAGGGGGCGTCCGGGGAGCTGTTTTTT
-	TRBV11-2	-	TRBJ1-3	CASSLDRSGFAGNTIYF	TGTGCCAGCAGCTTAGATCGGTCCGGGTTTGCTGGAAACACCATATATTTT
TRBD1	TRBV5-6	few	TRBJ1-4	CASSQGGRGAEKLFF	TGTGCCAGCAGCCAGGGGGGTAGGGGTGCTGAAAAACTGTTTTTT
TRBD2	TRBV4-1	-	TRBJ2-1	CASSQYSGGAYNEQFF	TGCGCCAGCAGCCAATATAGCGGGGGGGCCTACAATGAGCAGTTCTTC
TRBD1	TRBV5-4	-	TRBJ2-2	CATTLQGDTGELFF	TGTGCCACCACTCTCCAGGGGGATACCGGGGAGCTGTTTTTT
-	TRBV6-5	-	TRBJ1-1	CASSYGGAGNTEAFF	TGTGCCAGCAGTTACGGGGGTGCGGGAAACACTGAAGCTTTCTTT